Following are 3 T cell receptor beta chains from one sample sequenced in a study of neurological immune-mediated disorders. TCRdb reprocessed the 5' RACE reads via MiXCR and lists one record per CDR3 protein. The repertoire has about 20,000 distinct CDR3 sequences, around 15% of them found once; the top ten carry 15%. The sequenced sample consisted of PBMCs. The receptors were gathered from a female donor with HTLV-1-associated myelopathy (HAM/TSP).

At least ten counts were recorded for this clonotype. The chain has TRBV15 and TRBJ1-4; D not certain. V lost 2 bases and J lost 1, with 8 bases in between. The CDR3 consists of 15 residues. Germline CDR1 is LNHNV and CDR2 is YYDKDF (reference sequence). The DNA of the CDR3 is TGTGCCACCAGCAGATCCCGAGGAACTAATGAAAAACTGTTTTTT. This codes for CATSRSRGTNEKLFF.

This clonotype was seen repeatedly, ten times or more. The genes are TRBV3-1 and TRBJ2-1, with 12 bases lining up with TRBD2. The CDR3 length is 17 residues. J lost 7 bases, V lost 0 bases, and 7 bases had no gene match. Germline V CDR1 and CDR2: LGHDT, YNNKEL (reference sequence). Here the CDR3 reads CASSQEGTSGLTNEQFF. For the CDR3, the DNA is TGTGCCAGCAGCCAAGAAGGGACTAGCGGGTTGACTAATGAGCAGTTCTTC.

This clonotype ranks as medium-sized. The CDR3 bases are TGCAGCGTTGGGCATTCTGATGGCTACACCTTC. It yields the protein CSVGHSDGYTF. The chain has TRBV29-1 and TRBJ1-2, with D uncertain. CDR1 and CDR2 from the germline V gene are SQVTM and ANQGSEA. Deletions cut 4 bases from V and 6 bases from J, with 9 bases between. The length of the CDR3 is 11 residues.